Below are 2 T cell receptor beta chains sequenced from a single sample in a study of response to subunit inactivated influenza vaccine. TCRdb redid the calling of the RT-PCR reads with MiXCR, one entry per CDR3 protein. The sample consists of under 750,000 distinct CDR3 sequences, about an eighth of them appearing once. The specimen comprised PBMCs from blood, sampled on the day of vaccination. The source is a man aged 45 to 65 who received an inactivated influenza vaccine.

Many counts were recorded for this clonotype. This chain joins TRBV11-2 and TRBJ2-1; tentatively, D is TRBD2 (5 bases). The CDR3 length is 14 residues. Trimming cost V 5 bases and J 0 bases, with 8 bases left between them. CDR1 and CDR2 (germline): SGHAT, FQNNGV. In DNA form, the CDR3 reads TGTGCCAGCAGCGCGGACTCCTCCTACAATGAGCAGTTCTTC. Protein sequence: CASSADSSYNEQFF. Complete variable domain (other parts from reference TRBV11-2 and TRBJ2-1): EAGVAQSPRYKIIEKRQSVAFWCNPISGHATLYWYQQILGQGPKLLIQFQNNGVVDDSQLPKDRFSAERLKGVDSTLKIQPAKLEDSAVYLCASSADSSYNEQFFGPGTRLTVL.

CDR3 amino acids: CASSSLNRDRGLSPLHF. The DNA for the CDR3 is TGTGCCAGCAGCTCGCTAAACCGGGACAGGGGGCTGTCACCCCTCCACTTT. This chain links TRBV11-2 with TRBJ1-6, with TRBD1 matching over 12 bases. V lost 4 bases to trimming and J lost 10 bases; unmatched junction nucleotides: 11. CDR3 length: 17 residues. Germline loops: CDR1 SGHAT, CDR2 FQNNGV.